These T cell receptor beta chains were read from a single sample in a study of OX40 agonist ivuxolimab in advanced cancers. Here immunoSEQ multiplex PCR was the method, and the copy in TCRdb shows in-frame clones only, minus some. Of about 73,000 clones in the sample, 85% to 90% are singletons; the top ten hold 9.5% to 13%. The sequencing used CD4+ or CD8+ T cells sorted from blood, collected in a trial of the OX40 agonist ivuxolimab. Every receptor here comes from an adult with an advanced solid tumor such as melanoma, head and neck, liver or kidney cancer. Both conserved end residues are part of each CDR3. Each record gives: J gene, V gene, D gene, clone size, CDR3 DNA, CDR3 protein. The D gene is left open where the match is weak. The listing skips clone size in some rows; elsewhere it reads once, few, many or a size class.

TRBJ2-1	TRBV11-3	-	-	TGTGCCAGCAGCTTGGCGGGACCTTACAATGAGCAGTTCTTC	CASSLAGPYNEQFF
TRBJ2-1	TRBV7-9	-	-	TGTGCCAGCAGCCAAGATCGCCCGGCGGGTTCCAGTGAGCAGTTCTTC	CASSQDRPAGSSEQFF
TRBJ2-1	TRBV10-2	-	-	TGCGCCAGCAGAGAGCGGACCCTGAATGAGCAGTTCTTC	CASRERTLNEQFF
TRBJ2-3	TRBV7-9	-	-	TGTGCCAGCAGCTTAAGTCCAGCGGATAGCACAGATACGCAGTATTTT	CASSLSPADSTDTQYF
TRBJ2-5	TRBV5-6	TRBD2	-	TGTGCCAGCAGGACCGGGACTAGCGGGAGAGAGACCCAGTACTTC	CASRTGTSGRETQYF
TRBJ1-1	TRBV20-1	-	-	TGCAGTGCTAGGGTCCCCGAAGCTTTCTTT	CSARVPEAFF
TRBJ2-7	TRBV5-6	-	-	TGTGCCAGCAGCTTTGGTGTTGAGCAGTACTTC	CASSFGVEQYF
TRBJ1-5	TRBV19	-	-	TGTGCCAGTATGGTCACCTATAGCAATCAGCCCCAGCATTTT	CASMVTYSNQPQHF
TRBJ2-1	TRBV2	TRBD2	-	TGTGCCAGGGAGTACGCGGGAGGGAAAAATGAGCAGTTCTTC	CAREYAGGKNEQFF
TRBJ2-2	TRBV4-1	-	-	TGCGCCAGTTCGGCCACCGGGGAGCTGTTTTTT	CASSATGELFF
TRBJ1-1	TRBV7-9	-	once	TGTGCCAGCAGCCCCCCACGGATGAACACTGAAGCTTTCTTT	CASSPPRMNTEAFF
TRBJ2-3	TRBV18	-	-	TGTGCCAGCTCACCACGCGGCAGGGGGGGAATCCAAAGCACAGATACGCAGTATTTT	CASSPRGRGGIQSTDTQYF
TRBJ2-1	TRBV2	TRBD2	few	TGTGCCAGCAGTCCGACTAGCGGGAGGAGATACAATGAGCAGTTCTTC	CASSPTSGRRYNEQFF
TRBJ1-5	TRBV2	-	-	TGTGCCAGCAGACCTGTCGGGGGCAATCAGCCCCAGCATTTT	CASRPVGGNQPQHF
TRBJ2-1	TRBV5-5	TRBD2	-	TGTGCCAGCAGCTTAAATAGCGGGAGGATCCACAATGAGCAGTTCTTC	CASSLNSGRIHNEQFF
TRBJ2-7	TRBV14	-	-	TGTGCCAGCAGCCAAATCAACAGCGGGCCCCCCTACGAGCAGTACTTC	CASSQINSGPPYEQYF
TRBJ1-5	TRBV27	-	-	TGTGCCAGCAGTTTACGGGGGAGCAATCAGCCCCAGCATTTT	CASSLRGSNQPQHF
TRBJ2-3	TRBV11-2	-	-	TGTGCCAGCAGCTTAGGTACGGGGCGATTCACAGATACGCAGTATTTT	CASSLGTGRFTDTQYF
TRBJ2-7	TRBV27	TRBD2	once	TGTGCCAGCAGACTAGCGCCGAGCTCCTACGAGCAGTACTTC	CASRLAPSSYEQYF
TRBJ2-7	TRBV19	TRBD2	-	TGTGCGACTAGCGGGGGGCGCAACGAGCAGTACTTC	CATSGGRNEQYF
TRBJ1-1	TRBV5-1	-	-	TGCGCCAGCAAAGGGGGGCTCGAAGCTTTCTTT	CASKGGLEAFF
TRBJ2-1	TRBV21-1	-	-	TGTGCCAGCAGCAAAGTTCCTAGCGCCTACAATGAGCAGTTCTTC	CASSKVPSAYNEQFF
TRBJ2-7	TRBV27	-	-	TGTGCCAGCAGTTTCCAAGTACCGGGTCCGGACTCCTACGAGCAGTACTTC	CASSFQVPGPDSYEQYF
TRBJ2-7	TRBV5-8	-	-	TGTGCCAGCAGCTGGGGGTACGAGCAGTACTTC	CASSWGYEQYF
TRBJ2-1	TRBV7-6	TRBD1	-	TGTGCCAGCACTCACCGGGACAGTCATTTTAATGAGCAGTTCTTC	CASTHRDSHFNEQFF
TRBJ2-5	TRBV6-5	-	-	TGTGCCAGCAGTTACTCGTCAGGGGGGGGGACCCAGTACTTC	CASSYSSGGGTQYF
TRBJ2-3	TRBV7-9	-	once	TGTGCCAGCAGCCAGGGTTCCACAGATACGCAGTATTTT	CASSQGSTDTQYF
TRBJ1-1	TRBV27	-	-	TGTGCCAGCAGTTTAGCAGGGGTTACTGAAGCTTTCTTT	CASSLAGVTEAFF
TRBJ2-7	TRBV29-1	TRBD1	once	TGCAGCGTAGGGACAGGATCGAGCTCCTACGAGCAGTACTTC	CSVGTGSSSYEQYF
TRBJ1-2	TRBV30	TRBD1	-	TGTGCCTGGAGGGACAGGGAGGTTGGCTACACCTTC	CAWRDREVGYTF
TRBJ2-7	TRBV27	-	-	TGTGCCAGCAGTTTAGGGCCCTCCGAGCAGTACTTC	CASSLGPSEQYF
TRBJ2-7	TRBV6-5	-	-	TGTGCCAGCAGTTACTCCGGGGGCGCGGCCTACGAGCAGTACTTC	CASSYSGGAAYEQYF
TRBJ2-5	TRBV5-1	TRBD2	-	TGCGCCAGCAGCTTGCTTCGGGCGGGAGTAGAGACCCAGTACTTC	CASSLLRAGVETQYF
TRBJ1-1	TRBV21-1	-	-	TGTGCCAGCAGCAAAGGGGGACAGGGAAGGCCCCGCGTCGGAGCTTTCTTT	CASSKGGQGRPRVGAFF
TRBJ1-5	TRBV11-2	-	-	TGTGCCAGCAGCTTAGATGGGGGAAATCAGCCCCAGCATTTT	CASSLDGGNQPQHF
TRBJ1-2	TRBV30	-	-	TGTGCCTGGAGTGTGGGACTCCCGGGCTACACCTTC	CAWSVGLPGYTF
TRBJ1-1	TRBV5-4	-	-	TGTGCCAGCAGCTTGGGGGGGACAGCTTTCTTT	CASSLGGTAFF
TRBJ2-7	TRBV13	TRBD1	-	TGTGCCAGCAGTAATCATCCGGGACAGGGGATTGGCTACGAGCAGTACTTC	CASSNHPGQGIGYEQYF
TRBJ2-7	TRBV29-1	-	once	TGCAGCGCGTGGGGGGGGCGAACCTACGAGCAGTACTTC	CSAWGGRTYEQYF
TRBJ2-7	TRBV13	-	-	TGTGCCAGCAGCTTAGTTGGGTTGGTCGAGCAGTACTTC	CASSLVGLVEQYF
TRBJ1-6	TRBV5-1	TRBD1	few	TGCGCCAGCAGCTTGGGGCAGGGGGGGAATTCACCCCTCCACTTT	CASSLGQGGNSPLHF